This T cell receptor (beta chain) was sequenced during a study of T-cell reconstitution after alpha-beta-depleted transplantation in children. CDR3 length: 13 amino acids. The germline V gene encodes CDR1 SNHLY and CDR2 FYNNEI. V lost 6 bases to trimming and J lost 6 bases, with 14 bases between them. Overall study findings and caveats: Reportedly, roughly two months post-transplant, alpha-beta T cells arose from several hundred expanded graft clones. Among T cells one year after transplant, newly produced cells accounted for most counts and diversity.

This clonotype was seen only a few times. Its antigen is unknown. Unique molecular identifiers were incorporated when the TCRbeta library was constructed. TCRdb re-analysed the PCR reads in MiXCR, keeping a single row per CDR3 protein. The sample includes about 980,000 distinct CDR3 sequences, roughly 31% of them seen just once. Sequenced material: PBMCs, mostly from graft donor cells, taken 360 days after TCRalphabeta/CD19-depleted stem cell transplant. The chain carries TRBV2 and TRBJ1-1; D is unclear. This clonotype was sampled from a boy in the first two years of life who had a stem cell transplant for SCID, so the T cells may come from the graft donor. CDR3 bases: TGTGCCAGCAGGGGTTGGACGGGTCCTGAAGCTTTCTTT. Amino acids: CASRGWTGPEAFF.